Each of the 25 T cell receptor beta chains below was sequenced from the same sample in a study of blood T cell repertoires in COVID-19. Sequencing was performed with immunoSEQ multiplex PCR; in TCRdb, only in-frame clones are kept and a portion is missing. The sample lists approximately 340,000 clones, around 90% occurring once. Sequenced sample: peripheral blood. The receptor set was obtained from a man aged 25 to 45 with COVID-19, enrolled during active disease.

The V and J genes are TRBV24-1 and TRBJ2-7, with 9 bases lining up with TRBD1. The CDR3 is made up of 15 amino acids. The ends lost 3 bases at V and 6 bases at J; junction bases unmatched: 8. The germline CDR1 and CDR2 sequences are KGHDR and SFDVKD. The CDR3 DNA is TGTGCCACCAGTGATCCGGACAGGGGACTGAGCGAGCAGTACTTC. Its translation: CATSDPDRGLSEQYF.

This clone has a single count. The rearrangement joins TRBV14 to TRBJ2-2, with D perhaps matching TRBD1 (6 bases). CDR1 and CDR2 (germline): SGHDN, FVKESK. CDR3 size: 16 residues. V was shortened by 1 base and J by 0 bases, with 9 bases between the two germline ends. Here the CDR3 reads CASSQVWGPNTGELFF. CDR3 DNA: TGTGCCAGCAGCCAAGTTTGGGGGCCGAACACCGGGGAGCTGTTTTTT.

This sequence joins TRBV4-2 and TRBJ2-1; 8 positions agree with TRBD2. This CDR3 spans 17 amino acids. The V gene end was trimmed by 1 base and the J gene end by 0 bases; junction bases not matched to a gene: 5. The germline V gene has CDR1 LGHNA and CDR2 YNFKEQ. The CDR3 protein is CASSQGLALSSYNEQFF. Written as DNA, the CDR3 is TGTGCCAGCAGCCAAGGACTAGCGCTGAGCTCCTACAATGAGCAGTTCTTC.

The chain carries TRBV6-2 or TRBV6-3 and TRBJ1-2; possible D gene TRBD1, 6 bases. The CDR3 has 15 residues. V dropped 0 bases and J dropped 2 bases, with 10 bases sitting between them. In germline, CDR1 is MNHEY, CDR2 SVGEGT. The CDR3: CASSYSFGQNYGYTF. Written as DNA, the CDR3 is TGTGCCAGCAGTTACTCGTTTGGACAGAACTATGGCTACACCTTC.

This clone was detected only once. This chain connects TRBV9 to TRBJ2-1, with TRBD1 as a possible D gene (6 bases). The CDR3 has 15 amino acids. V was shortened by 0 bases and J by 4 bases, with 11 bases between the two germline ends. The V gene's germline CDR1 is SGDLS and CDR2 YYNGEE. The CDR3 DNA reads TGTGCCAGCAGCGTAGAGGGGGAACTATACAATGAGCAGTTCTTC. This encodes CASSVEGELYNEQFF. Together with reference TRBV9 and TRBJ2-1, the CDR3 gives the full variable domain: DSGVTQTPKHLITATGQRVTLRCSPRSGDLSVYWYQQSLDQGLQFLIQYYNGEERAKGNILERFSAQQFPDLHSELNLSSLELGDSALYFCASSVEGELYNEQFFGPGTRLTVL.

The chain is built from TRBV19 and TRBJ2-2; no firm D call. CDR1 and CDR2 (germline): LNHDA, SQIVND (reference sequence). Trimming took 3 bases from V and 2 from J, leaving 10 bases between them. This CDR3 has 15 residues. This CDR3 is CASSIRQANTGELFF. The DNA for the CDR3 is TGTGCCAGTAGTATTAGGCAGGCCAACACCGGGGAGCTGTTTTTT.

The chain couples TRBV19 to TRBJ2-1; 7 bases map to TRBD1. The CDR3 consists of 14 residues. Trimming took 3 bases from V and 12 from J; bases not matched to a gene: 11. The germline CDR1 and CDR2 sequences are LNHDA and SQIVND (reference sequence). CDR3 protein: CASSMGQPGIRQFF. The CDR3 region has the DNA TGTGCCAGTAGTATGGGACAGCCTGGGATTAGGCAGTTCTTC.

This clone was seen only once. The chain uses TRBV2 and TRBJ2-4; tentatively, D is TRBD2 (6 bases). Trimming removed 6 bases from V and 9 bases from J, with 12 bases in between. From germline, CDR1 is SNHLY and CDR2 FYNNEI. CDR3 length equals 12 residues. CDR3 sequence reads: CASRRGGVIQYF. CDR3 bases: TGTGCCAGCAGGCGGGGTGGGGTCATTCAGTACTTC.

This rearrangement joins TRBV5-5 to TRBJ2-2; D may be TRBD1 (6 bases). The CDR3 loop spans 15 amino acids. V lost 0 bases to trimming and J lost 5 bases, with 11 bases between them. Germline V gene data show CDR1 as SGHKS and CDR2 as YYEKEE (reference sequence). CDR3 in amino acids: CASSLDPGETGELFF. Here the CDR3 DNA reads TGTGCCAGCAGCTTGGATCCAGGGGAGACCGGGGAGCTGTTTTTT.

The chain carries TRBV27 and TRBJ1-1; D perhaps matches TRBD1 (6 bases). CDR1 and CDR2 (germline): MNHEY, SMNVEV (reference sequence). This CDR3 is 14 amino acids long. V was clipped by 5 bases and J by 3 bases, with 13 bases between them. The CDR3 DNA reads TGTGCCAGCAGTGCGCAGGGGCTGTACACTGAAGCTTTCTTT. The encoded protein is CASSAQGLYTEAFF.

The rearrangement links TRBV28 to TRBJ1-2; the match to TRBD1 covers 9 bases. V shed 6 bases, J shed 2 bases, and the junction held 4 bases outside the gene matches. The germline V gene has CDR1 MDHEN and CDR2 SYDVKM. The CDR3 consists of 14 residues. Written as DNA, the CDR3 is TGTGCCAGCAGCACGACAGGGGGGAACTATGGCTACACCTTC. Protein: CASSTTGGNYGYTF.

The rearrangement uses TRBV7-6 and TRBJ1-5; 7 positions match TRBD1. Germline V gives CDR1 SGHVS, CDR2 FNYEAQ. The CDR3 contains 15 residues. With 0 bases clipped from V and 4 bases from J, the junction kept 3 bases outside the gene matches. CDR3 nucleotide sequence: TGTGCCAGCAGCTTAGCACCAGGGGGTAATCAGCCCCAGCATTTT. Its protein is CASSLAPGGNQPQHF.

This clone showed up just once. The V gene is TRBV24-1, the J gene TRBJ2-3, with TRBD2 matching 14 bases. The CDR3 is 18 amino acids. V lost 7 bases and J lost 0; bases outside the gene matches: 8. CDR1 and CDR2 from the germline V gene are KGHDR and SFDVKD. For the CDR3, the DNA is TGTGCCACCAGCCCGGGACTAGCGGGAGTCCTTAGCACAGATACGCAGTATTTT. Protein: CATSPGLAGVLSTDTQYF.

The V gene is TRBV4-3, the J gene TRBJ2-3; TRBD2 agrees at 8 bases. Germline trimming cut 0 bases from V and 4 bases from J; bases unmatched to any gene: 15. The CDR3 contains 19 residues. Germline V gene data show CDR1 as LGHNA and CDR2 as YSLEER. The CDR3 reads CASSQEKSGSSELSDTQYF. The DNA of the CDR3 is TGCGCCAGCAGCCAAGAAAAGAGCGGGAGCTCCGAATTGTCAGATACGCAGTATTTT.

The J gene is TRBJ1-3, the V gene TRBV27; 8 bases agree with TRBD1. The CDR3 totals 15 residues. Trimming took 6 bases from V and 8 from J; bases not matched to a gene: 12. Germline loops: CDR1 MNHEY, CDR2 SMNVEV (reference sequence). DNA for the CDR3: TGTGCCAGCAGCCTCAGACTTGGACAGGGAGACACCATATATTTT. Translated, it gives CASSLRLGQGDTIYF.

Worth noting for this clone: It is unclear where the CDR3 begins or ends on the DNA, so no DNA is shown, and the CDR3 is as TCRdb lists it. The chain is built from TRBV21-1 and TRBJ1-6; the table's D call of TRBD1 was not tested on the DNA. TRBV21-1 is a pseudogene. The CDR3 is made up of 15 amino acids, end residues included. The CDR3 sequence is CASSWGQGNNSPLHF.

The chain has TRBV15 and TRBJ1-2, with 9 bases identical to TRBD1. V dropped 3 bases and J dropped 11; count of bases not matched to a gene: 4. Germline V gene sequence: CDR1 LNHNV, CDR2 YYDKDF (reference sequence). CDR3 length equals 12 residues. The DNA of the CDR3 is TGTGCCACCAGCAGGGGAGGACAGGGGTACACCTTC. Protein sequence: CATSRGGQGYTF.

The chain has TRBV5-1 and TRBJ2-6, with 9 nucleotides matching TRBD1. With V trimmed by 4 bases and J by 0 bases, 8 bases remained unmatched. This CDR3 spans 18 amino acids. Germline CDR1 is SGHRS and CDR2 is YFSETQ. The CDR3 loop reads CASSVLQGAASGANVLTF. The DNA for the CDR3 is TGCGCCAGCAGCGTCTTACAGGGGGCGGCCTCTGGGGCCAACGTCCTGACTTTC.

The J gene is TRBJ2-7, the V gene TRBV11-3, with D possibly being TRBD1 (5 bases). Per the germline V gene, CDR1 is SGHNT and CDR2 is YENEEA. This CDR3 has 15 residues. Deletions cut 0 bases from V and 0 bases from J, with 9 bases between. CDR3 amino acids: CASSLEFGHSYEQYF. The DNA for the CDR3 is TGTGCCAGCAGCTTAGAGTTCGGACACTCCTACGAGCAGTACTTC. Using reference TRBV11-3 and TRBJ2-7 for the parts outside the CDR3, the full variable domain is EAGVVQSPRYKIIEKKQPVAFWCNPISGHNTLYWYLQNLGQGPELLIRYENEEAVDDSQLPKDRFSAERLKGVDSTLKIQPAELGDSAVYLCASSLEFGHSYEQYFGPGTRLTVT.

This chain links TRBV5-1 with TRBJ1-4; D possibly corresponds to TRBD1 (5 bases). Germline-derived CDR1 and CDR2 are SGHRS and YFSETQ. The CDR3 has 17 amino acids. V was clipped by 4 bases and J by 0 bases, with 16 bases between them. The chain's CDR3 is CASSKRLRQSTNEKLFF. As DNA, the CDR3 is TGCGCCAGCAGCAAACGCTTAAGACAGTCAACTAATGAAAAACTGTTTTTT.

This sequence joins TRBV7-2 and TRBJ1-2; possible D gene TRBD1, 5 bases. In germline, CDR1 is SGHTA, CDR2 FQGNSA. The CDR3 has 14 amino acids. Trimming shortened V by 3 bases and J by 1 base, and 9 bases separated the two germline ends. This chain's CDR3 is CASSFWGLNYGYTF. The CDR3 DNA reads as TGTGCCAGCAGCTTTTGGGGACTTAACTATGGCTACACCTTC.

The chain employs TRBV5-1 and TRBJ1-6, with D perhaps matching TRBD1 (5 bases). Germline values: CDR1 SGHRS, CDR2 YFSETQ. The CDR3 loop spans 18 amino acids. Trimming removed 6 bases at V and 4 bases at J, with 23 bases between. The CDR3 coding sequence is TGCGCCAGCAAGAGGAGGGGTGATGTTGTAGGGTATAATTCACCCCTCCACTTT. Translating gives CASKRRGDVVGYNSPLHF.

The rearrangement joins TRBV6-5 to TRBJ2-7, with TRBD2 as a possible D gene (7 bases). The germline V and J ends were trimmed by 4 bases and 7 bases, with 17 bases remaining between them. The CDR3 is made up of 14 amino acids. Germline CDR1 reads MNHEY; CDR2 reads SVGAGI. CDR3 region: CASSSGGTMLEQYF. The CDR3 nucleotides read TGTGCCAGCAGTTCGGGGGGCACCATGTTAGAGCAGTACTTC.

This clone was detected once. CDR3 DNA sequence: TGCGCCAGCAGCCAACAAATCATCGGGACTAGCGGGGGGCCGGCAGATACGCAGTATTTT. Amino acid sequence: CASSQQIIGTSGGPADTQYF. This chain links TRBV4-3 with TRBJ2-3, with 15 nucleotides matching TRBD2. CDR1 is LGHNA and CDR2 is YSLEER in the germline V gene. The CDR3 length is 20 residues. Unmatched junction bases numbered 13, after V lost 2 bases and J lost 4 bases.

In this sample, this clone turned up a few times. V is TRBV7-9 and J is TRBJ2-1, with TRBD1 matching over 9 bases. The J segment lost 7 bases and the V segment lost 5 bases, leaving 9 bases of the junction unmatched. This CDR3 has 15 amino acids. The germline V gene encodes CDR1 SEHNR and CDR2 FQNEAQ (reference sequence). As DNA, the CDR3 is TGTGCCAGCAGCACCCGACAGGGGGAAGGGAATGAGCAGTTCTTC. Its protein is CASSTRQGEGNEQFF. Variable domain in full (rest from reference TRBV7-9 and TRBJ2-1): DTGVSQNPRHKITKRGQNVTFRCDPISEHNRLYWYRQTLGQGPEFLTYFQNEAQLEKSRLLSDRFSAERPKGSFSTLEIQRTEQGDSAMYLCASSTRQGEGNEQFFGPGTRLTVL.